This T cell receptor beta chain was recorded in a study of OX40 agonist ivuxolimab in advanced cancers. Clones were sequenced by immunoSEQ multiplex PCR, and TCRdb holds only the in-frame ones, with some missing. The data contain 95,000 to 100,000 clones, about 80% of them singletons. This clone was seen more than once but under ten times. This CDR3 has 15 amino acids. The germline V and J ends were trimmed by 3 bases and 2 bases, with 15 bases remaining between them. CDR1 and CDR2 from the germline V gene are GTSNPN and SVGIG (reference sequence). This chain joins TRBV30 and TRBJ2-3, with a weak D call TRBD1 (6 bases). The sequence was obtained from an adult with an advanced solid tumor such as melanoma, head and neck, liver or kidney cancer. The specimen comprised CD4+ or CD8+ T cells sorted from blood, sampled in a trial of the OX40 agonist ivuxolimab. In DNA form, the CDR3 reads TGTGCCTGGAGATTTGCCAGGGGAGTCACAGATACGCAGTATTTT. Protein product: CAWRFARGVTDTQYF.